A selection of T cell receptor beta chains follows, all from one sample in a study of blood T cell repertoires in COVID-19. Sequencing was performed with immunoSEQ multiplex PCR; in TCRdb, only in-frame clones are kept and a portion is missing. Altogether under 200,000 clones are present, roughly 86% being singletons, with the ten largest covering just under 2.5%. Sample: peripheral blood. These TCRs come from a man between 40 and 49 years old with active or convalescent COVID-19. CDR3s include the opening cysteine and the closing phenylalanine or tryptophan. D genes are given only for firm matches. Clone sizes are given selectively: once, few, many, or a class where the clone is expanded.

abundance | d_gene | j_gene | v_gene | CDR3nt | CDR3aa
. | TRBD2 | TRBJ2-5 | TRBV4-1 | TGCGCCAGCAGCCAGAGGCCGGGACTAGCGGGGTCCCAAGAGACCCAGTACTTC | CASSQRPGLAGSQETQYF
. | TRBD1 | TRBJ1-1 | TRBV6-5 | TGTGCCAGCAGTTACCAGGACAGGGAAGCTTTCTTT | CASSYQDREAFF
. | . | TRBJ1-5 | TRBV5-1 | TGCGCCAGCAGCACAACAGGCCCAGGGCCCCAGCATTTT | CASSTTGPGPQHF
. | . | TRBJ1-2 | TRBV10-2 | TGCGCCAGCAGTGAAACAGATACTCATGGTCACACCTTC | CASSETDTHGHTF
. | TRBD2 | TRBJ2-5 | TRBV10-3 | TGTGCCATCGGACTAGCGGGGGTTCAGACCCAGTACTTC | CAIGLAGVQTQYF
. | TRBD2 | TRBJ2-1 | TRBV5-4 | TGTGCCAGCAGCTATTCCAGACTAGCGGGGGGGGAAAATGAGCAGTTCTTC | CASSYSRLAGGENEQFF
. | . | TRBJ2-1 | TRBV7-8 | TGTGCCAGCAGCCCCAGCCGGGGGACCCGAAGCTCCTACAATGAGCAGTTCTTC | CASSPSRGTRSSYNEQFF
. | . | TRBJ2-5 | TRBV7-8 | TGTGCCAGCAGCCCTTATGCGACTACCGGGACCCAGTACTTC | CASSPYATTGTQYF
. | . | TRBJ1-1 | TRBV5-4 | TGTGCCAGCAGCTTGGCGCCTCGGGAGAACACTGAAGCTTTCTTT | CASSLAPRENTEAFF
once | . | TRBJ2-1 | TRBV5-5 | TGTGCCAGCCATAAAGGGCAGGGTACCTACAATGAGCAGTTCTTC | CASHKGQGTYNEQFF
. | TRBD1 | TRBJ1-6 | TRBV6-4 | TGTGCCAGCGATACAGACAGGGGGAATAATTCACCCCTCCACTTT | CASDTDRGNNSPLHF
. | . | TRBJ1-6 | TRBV14 | TGTGCCAGCAGCCAAGTGGAGGGGCGTAATTCACCCCTCCACTTT | CASSQVEGRNSPLHF
. | . | TRBJ1-2 | TRBV4-1 | TGCGCCAGCAGCCAAGGAGGGAACGTCTATGGCTACACCTTC | CASSQGGNVYGYTF
once | . | TRBJ1-6 | TRBV7-3 | TGTGCCAGCAGCTTAAAGGACCGGGGACCCCTCCACTTT | CASSLKDRGPLHF
. | . | TRBJ1-2 | TRBV3-1/TRBV3-2 | TGTGCCAGCAGCCAAGATCTTCCTTCCAGGGGTGAGGACCGCTATGGCTACACCTTC | CASSQDLPSRGEDRYGYTF
once | . | TRBJ1-5 | TRBV19 | TGTGCCAGTAGCACGACAGCCTACTATAGCAATCAGCCCCAGCATTTT | CASSTTAYYSNQPQHF
. | TRBD1 | TRBJ2-7 | TRBV6-5 | TGTGCCAGCAGTTACGGGACAGGGGATTTGCCCTACGAGCAGTACTTC | CASSYGTGDLPYEQYF
. | TRBD2 | TRBJ2-3 | TRBV5-1 | TGCGCCAGCAGCCCCGTCTCGGGACTAGCGGTCCAAACAGATACGCAGTATTTT | CASSPVSGLAVQTDTQYF
. | . | TRBJ1-5 | TRBV27 | TGTGCCAGCAGTTTTAGGGACGGGGGTACGCCCCAGCATTTT | CASSFRDGGTPQHF
. | . | TRBJ1-1 | TRBV15 | TGTGCCACCAGCAGAGACCGCGTTCCCAACACTGAAGCTTTCTTT | CATSRDRVPNTEAFF
once | TRBD1 | TRBJ1-1 | TRBV6-2/TRBV6-3 | TGTGCCAGCAGTCCCGGGGGGACAGGGAACACTGAAGCTTTCTTT | CASSPGGTGNTEAFF
. | . | TRBJ1-2 | TRBV30 | TGTGCCTGGAGTAATAACAGGGTATGGTATGGCTACACCTTC | CAWSNNRVWYGYTF
. | . | TRBJ1-2 | TRBV6-2/TRBV6-3 | TGTGCCAGCAGTTACCCGCAGGTTGGTGATGGCTACACCTTC | CASSYPQVGDGYTF
. | TRBD1 | TRBJ1-2 | TRBV5-1 | TGCGCCAGCAGCGCCGGACAGGGACGGGGCTATGGCTACACCTTC | CASSAGQGRGYGYTF
once | TRBD1 | TRBJ2-5 | TRBV18 | TGTGCCAGCTCACTTAGGACAGGCGCCAAGGGATGGGGGCGAGAGACCCAGTACTTC | CASSLRTGAKGWGRETQYF
. | . | TRBJ2-7 | TRBV5-1 | TGCGCCAGCAGCTTCGGGGATCGGGCCGAGCAGTACTTC | CASSFGDRAEQYF
once | TRBD1 | TRBJ2-1 | TRBV10-2 | TGCGCCAGCAGGGCCGGGGACAGGGTCGGCAATGAGCAGTTCTTC | CASRAGDRVGNEQFF
. | TRBD1 | TRBJ1-2 | TRBV19 | TGTGCCAGTAGAGGGACAGGGGAAAGGTATGGCTACACCTTC | CASRGTGERYGYTF
. | . | TRBJ2-7 | TRBV4-2 | TGTGCCAGCAGCCAAGGGACTGGCGTCGAGCAGTACTTC | CASSQGTGVEQYF
. | TRBD1 | TRBJ2-5 | TRBV2 | TGTGCCAACGCGAAGGACAGGGGTCAAGAGACCCAGTACTTC | CANAKDRGQETQYF
. | TRBD1 | TRBJ2-2 | TRBV19 | TGTGCCAGTAGCGGACAGGCGAACACCGGGGAGCTGTTTTTT | CASSGQANTGELFF
. | TRBD1 | TRBJ1-6 | TRBV9 | TGTGCCAGCAGCGTAGGGACAGGATATAATTCACCCCTCCACTTT | CASSVGTGYNSPLHF
. | . | TRBJ1-5 | TRBV15 | TGTGCCACCAGCAGAACGGGGGGCATGCAGCCCCAGCATTTT | CATSRTGGMQPQHF
. | TRBD1 | TRBJ2-4 | TRBV2 | TGTGCCAGCGCAACCGGGACAGGGGGCATAGCCAAAAACATTCAGTACTTC | CASATGTGGIAKNIQYF
. | . | TRBJ1-2 | TRBV5-6 | TGTGCCAGCAGCTTGGCAGGGCTGGGTGGCTACACCTTC | CASSLAGLGGYTF
. | . | TRBJ1-4 | TRBV2 | TGTGCCAGCAGTGAAACAGGCTCAACTAATGAAAAACTGTTTTTT | CASSETGSTNEKLFF
. | . | TRBJ1-2 | TRBV11-1 | TGTGCCAGCAGCTCTGGACTCGGCCGGGACTATGGCTACACCTTC | CASSSGLGRDYGYTF
. | . | TRBJ1-1 | TRBV7-6 | TGTGCCAGCAGCTCCCGTTACACAGAGGGTGACGGTGGAACTGAAGCTTTCTTT | CASSSRYTEGDGGTEAFF
. | TRBD1 | TRBJ2-7 | TRBV7-9 | TGTGCCAGCAGCTCCCCGACAGGGACCTACGAGCAGTACTTC | CASSSPTGTYEQYF
. | TRBD2 | TRBJ2-5 | TRBV5-4 | TGTGCCACCCAACCAGCGGGGGGGCAAGAGACCCAGTACTTC | CATQPAGGQETQYF
. | . | TRBJ1-1 | TRBV12-5 | TGTGCTAGTGGTTTGGTACTCTCGGGGAGTACTGAAGCTTTCTTT | CASGLVLSGSTEAFF
. | . | TRBJ1-5 | TRBV28 | TGTGCCAGCAGTCCCAGGACAGTAATAATTAAGCCCCAGCATTTT | CASSPRTVIIKPQHF
. | TRBD1 | TRBJ1-2 | TRBV4-1 | TGCGCCAGCAGCCAACTCCCCGGGACAGGGGAACTCTATGGCTACACCTTC | CASSQLPGTGELYGYTF
. | TRBD1 | TRBJ1-2 | TRBV6-4 | TGTGCCAGCAGTGACCCAGGGGGCGGAGGCTACACCTTC | CASSDPGGGGYTF
. | . | TRBJ1-2 | TRBV7-6 | TGTGCCAGCAGCCCTAGCGCCAGGAGTTCTAACTATGGCTACACCTTC | CASSPSARSSNYGYTF
once | TRBD1 | TRBJ2-7 | TRBV5-1 | TGCGCCAGCAGCTTGGTGGACAGGGGATACGAGCAGTACTTC | CASSLVDRGYEQYF